The 24 T cell receptor beta chains given below trace back to one sample, sequenced in a study of T-cell reconstitution after alpha-beta-depleted transplantation in children. Preparation of the TCRbeta library used unique molecular identifiers. A single record per CDR3 protein comes from TCRdb applying MiXCR to the PCR reads. The repertoire holds about a million distinct CDR3 sequences, with 25% to 35% as singletons. The source material was PBMCs, mostly from graft donor cells, sampled 360 days after TCRalphabeta/CD19-depleted stem cell transplant. Receptors originate from a boy younger than two who had a stem cell transplant for SCID, so the T cells may come from the graft donor.

The rearrangement uses TRBV10-3 and TRBJ1-5; D is unresolved. Germline CDR1 reads ENHRY; CDR2 reads SYGVKD. Trimming took 2 bases from V and 3 from J, leaving 11 bases between them. The CDR3 runs 15 residues. CDR3 DNA sequence: TGTGCCATCAGTGAGATGGATCGGGCCAATCAGCCCCAGCATTTT. Its protein product is CAISEMDRANQPQHF.

This clonotype was found a few times. The genes are TRBV6-1 and TRBJ1-1; a possible D gene is TRBD1 (5 bases). The V gene's germline CDR1 is MNHNS and CDR2 SASEGT. With 6 bases removed from V and 3 bases from J, the gap between germline ends came to 14 bases. CDR3 length: 14 residues. The CDR3 DNA sequence: TGTGCCAGCAGAGCTGGGACTGAGCACACTGAAGCTTTCTTT. It yields the protein CASRAGTEHTEAFF.

The chain links TRBV5-1 to TRBJ2-2; D is perhaps TRBD1 (6 bases). In germline, CDR1 is SGHRS, CDR2 YFSETQ. V was pared by 4 bases and J by 1 base, with 17 bases between. The CDR3 consists of 17 residues. In nucleotides, the CDR3 is TGCGCCAGCAGCATGTGGACAGCTCGAAGGAACACCGGGGAGCTGTTTTTT. Amino acids: CASSMWTARRNTGELFF.

This clonotype was seen a handful of times. The rearrangement joins TRBV20-1 to TRBJ2-7; D not certain. CDR1 and CDR2 from the germline V gene are DFQATT and SNEGSKA (reference sequence). The CDR3 has 13 residues. Trimming cost V 2 bases and J 0 bases, with 8 bases left between them. The CDR3, as DNA: TGCAGTGCTAGATTGCACAGCTCCTACGAGCAGTACTTC. It specifies CSARLHSSYEQYF.

The chain uses TRBV6-4 and TRBJ2-3; D is possibly TRBD1 or TRBD2 (5 bases each). Trimming shortened V by 3 bases and J by 0 bases, and 10 bases separated the two germline ends. The CDR3 is 15 residues long. Per germline, CDR1 MRHNA and CDR2 SNTAGT. The DNA for the CDR3 is TGTGCCAGCAGTGAGGGGGTCCTTAGCACAGATACGCAGTATTTT. Protein: CASSEGVLSTDTQYF.

This chain joins TRBV2 and TRBJ1-5; tentative D call: TRBD1 (6 bases). The V gene lost 3 bases and the J gene lost 1 base, with 10 bases spanning the gap. The CDR3 is made up of 15 amino acids. The germline V gene has CDR1 SNHLY and CDR2 FYNNEI. The CDR3 region has the DNA TGTGCCAGCAGTGAGTTTGACAGGAGCAATCAGCCCCAGCATTTT. As protein: CASSEFDRSNQPQHF.

This clonotype was recorded a few times. The chain links TRBV6-1 to TRBJ1-1; D is unclear. The CDR3 covers 17 residues. The germline V gene encodes CDR1 MNHNS and CDR2 SASEGT. V was trimmed by 6 bases and J by 0 bases, leaving 20 bases between them. The CDR3 nucleotides are TGTGCCAGCAGACTAAAGGTTTCCATGGTATTGAACACTGAAGCTTTCTTT. It yields the protein CASRLKVSMVLNTEAFF.

The chain combines TRBV11-3 with TRBJ2-1, with TRBD1 matching 10 bases. After removal of 4 bases from V and 9 bases from J, the junction contained 15 bases not matched to a gene. This CDR3 comprises 17 residues. The germline gives CDR1 SGHNT, CDR2 YENEEA. CDR3 sequence reads: CASSSFSVGQGSGEQFF. CDR3 nucleotide sequence: TGTGCCAGCAGCTCTTTTTCCGTGGGACAGGGGTCCGGTGAGCAGTTCTTC.

The V gene is TRBV20-1, the J gene TRBJ1-5; a possible D gene is TRBD1 (5 bases). The V and J ends lost 3 bases and 9 bases respectively, with 15 bases between them. From germline, CDR1 is DFQATT and CDR2 SNEGSKA (reference sequence). The CDR3 has 13 residues. CDR3 sequence: CSASSPGTVPQHF. The CDR3 nucleotides are TGCAGTGCTAGTTCCCCAGGGACCGTGCCCCAGCATTTT.

This clonotype was observed a handful of times. This sequence joins TRBV28 and TRBJ2-3, with TRBD2 identical over 9 bases. CDR1 is MDHEN and CDR2 is SYDVKM in the germline V gene. J was trimmed by 3 bases and V by 1 base; bases with no gene match: 8. The CDR3 is 17 amino acids. CDR3 nucleotides: TGTGCCAGCAGTTTATCGCCTAGCGGGGAACTAACAGATACGCAGTATTTT. Translation: CASSLSPSGELTDTQYF.

In this sample, this clonotype turned up a few times. V is TRBV12-3 or TRBV12-4 and J is TRBJ1-4; a possible D gene is TRBD1 (5 bases). The CDR3 loop spans 15 amino acids. Trimming stripped 6 bases from V and 8 bases from J, with 19 bases between. The CDR3 region is CASRNEGRIKEKLFF. For the CDR3, the DNA is TGTGCCAGCAGGAATGAGGGGAGGATCAAAGAAAAACTGTTTTTT.

This clonotype was seen only a few times. V is TRBV9 and J is TRBJ1-3; D is unresolved. Germline V CDR1 and CDR2: SGDLS, YYNGEE. The CDR3 loop spans 15 amino acids. V was cut by 3 bases and J by 0 bases, with 10 bases left in between. The CDR3 loop reads CASSADGSSGNTIYF. CDR3 DNA: TGTGCCAGCAGCGCGGACGGGAGCTCTGGAAACACCATATATTTT.

The V gene is TRBV4-2, the J gene TRBJ1-5; 11 bases are a match to TRBD1. With V trimmed by 4 bases and J by 6 bases, 2 bases remained unmatched. Germline CDR1 LGHNA, CDR2 YNFKEQ. CDR3 length equals 14 residues. As DNA, the CDR3 is TGTGCCAGCAGCCGGGACAGGGGGGGTCAGCCCCAGCATTTT. This encodes CASSRDRGGQPQHF.

A few counts support this clonotype. V and J are TRBV15 and TRBJ2-2; D is uncertain. In germline, CDR1 is LNHNV, CDR2 YYDKDF (reference sequence). Trimming left V 8 bases short and J 2 bases short, with 9 bases between. The CDR3 has 13 residues. The CDR3 region has the DNA TGTGCCACCGGGCGGCAAAACACCGGGGAGCTGTTTTTT. Amino acid sequence: CATGRQNTGELFF. The full variable domain, with the rest looked up from reference TRBV15 and TRBJ2-2, is DAMVIQNPRYQVTQFGKPVTLSCSQTLNHNVMYWYQQKSSQAPKLLFHYYDKDFNNEADTPDNFQSRRPNTSFCFLDIRSPGLGDTAMYLCATGRQNTGELFFGEGSRLTVL.

This clonotype was found a few times. The chain links TRBV12-3 or TRBV12-4 to TRBJ1-3, with D hard to call. Trimming shortened V by 3 bases and J by 4 bases, and 10 bases separated the two germline ends. This CDR3 has 14 residues. The CDR3 bases are TGTGCCAGCAGTTTCGCGACGGGAGGAAACACCATATATTTT. Its translation: CASSFATGGNTIYF.

As to this clonotype: The germline gene is not matched at one end of the junction; a read error may be the cause. The CDR3 protein is CVSSVGRQGHQETQYF. The CDR3 DNA sequence: TGTGTCAGCAGCGTAGGGCGACAGGGACACCAAGAGACCCAGTACTTC. V and J are TRBV9 and TRBJ2-5, with TRBD1 identical over 7 bases. There are 16 residues in the CDR3. The germline CDR1 and CDR2 sequences are SGDLS and YYNGEE.

The CDR3 sequence is CASSSPRFRDTHAKTQYF. Here the CDR3 DNA reads TGTGCCAGCAGCTCCCCTAGGTTCCGGGACACCCATGCGAAGACCCAGTACTTC. The chain recombines TRBV11-1 with TRBJ2-5, with a tentative D call TRBD1 (6 bases). The CDR3 runs to 18 residues. Germline CDR1 SGHAT, CDR2 FQDESV (reference sequence). V was cut by 4 bases and J by 6 bases, with 27 bases left in between.

About this clonotype: This clone may be a read error of a much larger clone one base away. V usage is TRBV9 and J usage is TRBJ1-2, with D unresolved. Germline CDR1 and CDR2: SGDLS and YYNGEE. This CDR3 is 14 amino acids long. The CDR3 coding sequence is TGTGCCAGCAGCGTAGCTGGGAAACACTATGGCCACACCTTC. Translated: CASSVAGKHYGHTF. The full variable domain, rest sourced from reference TRBV9 and TRBJ1-2, is DSGVTQTPKHLITATGQRVTLRCSPRSGDLSVYWYQQSLDQGLQFLIQYYNGEERAKGNILERFSAQQFPDLHSELNLSSLELGDSALYFCASSVAGKHYGHTFGSGTRLTVV.

The chain joins TRBV25-1 to TRBJ2-1; D call uncertain. Between the trimmed V and J ends, which lost 5 bases and 4 bases, there was a span of 9 bases. CDR3 length: 13 residues. Germline assignment: CDR1 MGHDK and CDR2 SYGVNS. The CDR3 DNA reads TGTGCCAGCAGTATGCCAGCGTACAATGAGCAGTTCTTC. This encodes CASSMPAYNEQFF.

CDR3 residues: CASSHNGRLGSGYTF. As DNA, the CDR3 is TGCGCCAGCAGCCACAATGGGCGCCTCGGCTCGGGCTACACCTTC. This chain links TRBV4-1 with TRBJ1-2, with no clear D. This CDR3 contains 15 residues. Germline V gene sequence: CDR1 MGHRA, CDR2 YSYEKL. V lost 3 bases and J lost 8, with 19 bases in between.

The chain has TRBV6-1 and TRBJ1-2; TRBD1 is a possible D gene (5 bases). V was shortened by 7 bases and J by 4 bases, with 16 bases between the two germline ends. The CDR3 is 14 amino acids. Germline CDR1 and CDR2: MNHNS and SASEGT. The DNA of the CDR3 is TGTGCCAGCACCAACCCGATCAGGGTCTATGGCTACACCTTC. The encoded protein is CASTNPIRVYGYTF.

In its sample, this clonotype was seen many times. The chain combines TRBV4-3 with TRBJ2-1; no reliable D call. The ends were cut back, 2 bases at V and 4 bases at J, with 18 bases in the middle. Germline assignment: CDR1 LGHNA and CDR2 YSLEER. This CDR3 is built from 17 residues. The CDR3 region has the DNA TGCGCCAGCAGCCAACAGACACTGGTGGGCCTGTACAATGAGCAGTTCTTC. It yields the protein CASSQQTLVGLYNEQFF.

V gene TRBV7-8 combines with J gene TRBJ1-5; no definite D call. CDR1 and CDR2 (germline): SGHVS, FQNEAQ. The V and J ends lost 2 bases and 1 base respectively, with 6 bases between them. This CDR3 is 14 amino acids long. The CDR3 sequence: CASSLKWSNQPQHF. The CDR3 region has the DNA TGTGCCAGCAGCTTAAAATGGAGCAATCAGCCCCAGCATTTT.

This clonotype was detected only a few times. The rearrangement uses TRBV5-1 and TRBJ1-6, with TRBD1 as a possible D gene (6 bases). The CDR3 extends over 15 amino acids. Germline V gene data show CDR1 as SGHRS and CDR2 as YFSETQ. Between the trimmed V and J ends, which lost 3 bases and 3 bases, there was a span of 10 bases. The CDR3 sequence is CASSSTTGYNSPLHF. The DNA of the CDR3 is TGCGCCAGCAGCTCGACGACAGGCTATAATTCACCCCTCCACTTT.